This section outlines one TCR beta chain sequence together with its context. The protocol attached unique molecular identifiers to individual cDNA molecules. MiXCR was run by TCRdb on the 5' RACE reads, yielding one entry per CDR3 protein. The sample includes about 110,000 distinct CDR3 sequences, around 10% of them seen just once. The sample is drawn from a study of early T cells in non-severe SARS-CoV-2 infection. Study-wide background: Chains were unpaired, as sequencing was done on bulk RNA from unsorted whole blood.

The receptor was isolated from an adult who was a healthcare worker with PCR-confirmed SARS-CoV-2 infection or an uninfected control (not recorded which). The sample taken for sequencing was whole blood.

The CDR3 nucleotides are TGTGCCAGCACTGTACCCGGGACAGTGCCCACTGAAGCTTTCTTT. It codes for CASTVPGTVPTEAFF. The V and J genes are TRBV12-3 or TRBV12-4 and TRBJ1-1, with 7 bases aligning to TRBD1. The CDR3 spans 15 residues. V lost 7 bases, J lost 4 bases, and 12 bases stayed unmatched.